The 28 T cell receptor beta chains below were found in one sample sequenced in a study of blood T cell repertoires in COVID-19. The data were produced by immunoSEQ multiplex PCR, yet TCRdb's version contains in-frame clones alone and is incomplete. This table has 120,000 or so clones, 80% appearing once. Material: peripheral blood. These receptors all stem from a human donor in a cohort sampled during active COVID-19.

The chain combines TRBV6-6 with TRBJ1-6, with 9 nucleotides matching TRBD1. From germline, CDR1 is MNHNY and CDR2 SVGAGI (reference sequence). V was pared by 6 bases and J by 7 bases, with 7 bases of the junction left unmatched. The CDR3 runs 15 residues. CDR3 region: CASRPDRGRNSPLHF. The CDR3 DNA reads TGTGCCAGCAGACCGGACAGGGGACGCAATTCACCCCTCCACTTT.

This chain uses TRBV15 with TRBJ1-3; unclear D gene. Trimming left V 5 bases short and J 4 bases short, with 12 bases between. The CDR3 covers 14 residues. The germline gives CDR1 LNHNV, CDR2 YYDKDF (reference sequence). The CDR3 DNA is TGTGCCACCAGCTCCCCGGGAGAAGGAAACACCATATATTTT. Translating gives CATSSPGEGNTIYF. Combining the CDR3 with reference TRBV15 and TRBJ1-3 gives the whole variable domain DAMVIQNPRYQVTQFGKPVTLSCSQTLNHNVMYWYQQKSSQAPKLLFHYYDKDFNNEADTPDNFQSRRPNTSFCFLDIRSPGLGDTAMYLCATSSPGEGNTIYFGEGSWLTVV.

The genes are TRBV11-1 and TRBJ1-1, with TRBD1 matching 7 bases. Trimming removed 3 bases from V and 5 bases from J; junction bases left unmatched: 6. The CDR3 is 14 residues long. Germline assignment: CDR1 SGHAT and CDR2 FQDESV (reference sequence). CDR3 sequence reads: CASSLSGGKTEAFF. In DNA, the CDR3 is TGTGCCAGCAGCTTGTCAGGGGGAAAGACTGAAGCTTTCTTT.

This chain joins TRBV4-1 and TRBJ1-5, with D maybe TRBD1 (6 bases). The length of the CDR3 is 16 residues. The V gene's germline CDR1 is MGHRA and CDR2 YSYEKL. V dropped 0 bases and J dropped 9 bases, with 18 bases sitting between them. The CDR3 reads CASSQELAGDRGPQHF. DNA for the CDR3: TGCGCCAGCAGCCAAGAACTGGCAGGGGATAGGGGGCCCCAGCATTTT.

CDR3 residues: CASAGGGAHNEQFF. CDR3 nucleotides: TGTGCCAGCGCCGGAGGGGGCGCCCACAATGAGCAGTTCTTC. V gene TRBV13 combines with J gene TRBJ2-1; possibly TRBD1 for D (7 bases). Germline-derived CDR1 and CDR2 are PRHDT and FYEKMQ (reference sequence). The V gene lost 8 bases and the J gene lost 5 bases, with 16 bases spanning the gap. The CDR3 covers 14 residues. The whole variable domain, remainder taken from reference TRBV13 and TRBJ2-1, is AAGVIQSPRHLIKEKRETATLKCYPIPRHDTVYWYQQGPGQDPQFLISFYEKMQSDKGSIPDRFSAQQFSDYHSELNMSSLELGDSALYFCASAGGGAHNEQFFGPGTRLTVL.

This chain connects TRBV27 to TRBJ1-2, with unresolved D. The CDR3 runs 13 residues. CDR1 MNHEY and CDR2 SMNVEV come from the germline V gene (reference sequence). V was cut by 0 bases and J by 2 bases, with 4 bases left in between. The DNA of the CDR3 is TGTGCCAGCAGTTTATCTGCGAACTATGGCTACACCTTC. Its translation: CASSLSANYGYTF.

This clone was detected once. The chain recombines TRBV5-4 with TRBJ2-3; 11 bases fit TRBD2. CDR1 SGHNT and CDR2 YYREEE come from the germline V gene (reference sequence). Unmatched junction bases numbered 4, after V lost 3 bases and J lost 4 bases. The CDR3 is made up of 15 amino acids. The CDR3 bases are TGTGCCAGCAGCTCACCGGGACTAGCGGCAGATACGCAGTATTTT. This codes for CASSSPGLAADTQYF.

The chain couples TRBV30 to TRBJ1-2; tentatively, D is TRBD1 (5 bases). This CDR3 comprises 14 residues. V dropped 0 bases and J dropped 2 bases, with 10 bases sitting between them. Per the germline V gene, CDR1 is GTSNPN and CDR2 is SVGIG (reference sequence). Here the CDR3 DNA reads TGTGCCTGGAGTGTGTCCAGGGTAAACTATGGCTACACCTTC. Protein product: CAWSVSRVNYGYTF.

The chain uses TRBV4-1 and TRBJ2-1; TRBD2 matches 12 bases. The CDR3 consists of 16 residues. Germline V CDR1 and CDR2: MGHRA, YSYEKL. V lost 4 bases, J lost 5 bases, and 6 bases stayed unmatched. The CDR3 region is CASSPTLAGGDNEQFF. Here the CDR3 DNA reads TGCGCCAGCAGCCCCACCCTAGCGGGGGGGGACAATGAGCAGTTCTTC.

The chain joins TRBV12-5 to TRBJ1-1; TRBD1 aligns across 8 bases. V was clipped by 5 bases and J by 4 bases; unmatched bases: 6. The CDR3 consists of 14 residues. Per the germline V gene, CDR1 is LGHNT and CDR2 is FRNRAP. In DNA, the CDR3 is TGTGCTAGTGGTCGAACAGGGGGAAGCACTGAAGCTTTCTTT. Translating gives CASGRTGGSTEAFF.

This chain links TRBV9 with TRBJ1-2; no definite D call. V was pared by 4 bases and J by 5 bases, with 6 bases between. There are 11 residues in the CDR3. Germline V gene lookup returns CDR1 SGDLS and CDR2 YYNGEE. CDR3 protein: CASSSSYGYTF. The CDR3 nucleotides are TGTGCCAGCAGCAGCTCTTATGGCTACACCTTC.

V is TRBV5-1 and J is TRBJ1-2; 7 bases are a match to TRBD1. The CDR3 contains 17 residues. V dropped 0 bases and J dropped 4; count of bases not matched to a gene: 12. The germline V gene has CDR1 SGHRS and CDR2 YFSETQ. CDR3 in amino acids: CASSLDGLGDSPYGYTF. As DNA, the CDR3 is TGCGCCAGCAGCTTGGATGGCTTGGGGGACAGTCCCTATGGCTACACCTTC.

The chain's CDR3 is CASSLARGSYEQYF. The CDR3 nucleotides read TGTGCCAGCAGCTTAGCTCGGGGGTCCTACGAGCAGTACTTC. The gene calls are TRBV7-2 and TRBJ2-7; D might be TRBD2 (6 bases). Trimming took 0 bases from V and 1 from J, leaving 7 bases between them. The V gene's germline CDR1 is SGHTA and CDR2 FQGNSA. The CDR3 has 14 amino acids.

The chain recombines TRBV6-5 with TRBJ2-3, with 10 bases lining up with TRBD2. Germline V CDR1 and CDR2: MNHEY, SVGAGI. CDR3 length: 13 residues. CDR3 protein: CATTSGFTDTQYF. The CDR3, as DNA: TGTGCGACGACTAGCGGGTTCACAGATACGCAGTATTTT.

The CDR3 loop is CASSQGLAGVGYF. The CDR3 coding sequence is TGTGCCAGCAGCCAAGGACTAGCGGGAGTGGGGTACTTC. V and J are TRBV6-2 or TRBV6-3 and TRBJ2-5; 13 nucleotides agree with TRBD2. Germline CDR1 and CDR2: MNHEY and SVGEGT. The CDR3 spans 13 residues. V gave up 6 bases and J gave up 13 bases; unmatched junction bases: 8.

CDR3 region: CASSPILPGYNSPLHF. The CDR3 DNA is TGCGCCAGCAGCCCAATACTCCCTGGCTATAATTCACCCCTCCACTTT. V usage is TRBV4-1 and J usage is TRBJ1-6; D is unresolved. The length of the CDR3 is 16 residues. Germline V CDR1 and CDR2: MGHRA, YSYEKL. The V end lost 4 bases, the J end lost 3 bases, and 13 bases lay between the germline ends.

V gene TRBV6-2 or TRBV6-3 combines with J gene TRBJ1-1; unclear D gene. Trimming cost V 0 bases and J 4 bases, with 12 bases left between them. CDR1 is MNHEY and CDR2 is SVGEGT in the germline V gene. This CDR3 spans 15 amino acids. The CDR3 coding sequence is TGTGCCAGCAGTTACTCGAGAGGTCGGGGCACTGAAGCTTTCTTT. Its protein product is CASSYSRGRGTEAFF.

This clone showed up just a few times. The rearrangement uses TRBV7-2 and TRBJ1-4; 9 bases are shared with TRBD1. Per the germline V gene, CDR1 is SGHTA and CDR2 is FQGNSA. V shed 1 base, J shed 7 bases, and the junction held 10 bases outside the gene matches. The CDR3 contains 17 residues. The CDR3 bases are TGTGCCAGCAGCTTAGGGGTTTTCGGGACAGGGTCTGAAAAACTGTTTTTT. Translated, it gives CASSLGVFGTGSEKLFF.

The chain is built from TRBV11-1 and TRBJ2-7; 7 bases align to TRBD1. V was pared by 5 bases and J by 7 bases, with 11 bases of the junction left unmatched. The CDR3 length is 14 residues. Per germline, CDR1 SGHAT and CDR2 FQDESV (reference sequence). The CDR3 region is CASSDRATHGEQYF. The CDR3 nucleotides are TGTGCCAGCAGCGACAGGGCCACGCATGGGGAGCAGTACTTC. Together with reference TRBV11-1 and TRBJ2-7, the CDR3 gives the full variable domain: EAEVAQSPRYKITEKSQAVAFWCDPISGHATLYWYRQILGQGPELLVQFQDESVVDDSQLPKDRFSAERLKGVDSTLKIQPAELGDSAMYLCASSDRATHGEQYFGPGTRLTVT.

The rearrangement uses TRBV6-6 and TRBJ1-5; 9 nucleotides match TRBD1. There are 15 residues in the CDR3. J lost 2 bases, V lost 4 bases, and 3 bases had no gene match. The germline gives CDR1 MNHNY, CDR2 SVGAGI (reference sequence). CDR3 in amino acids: CASSSRTGGNQPQHF. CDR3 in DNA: TGTGCCAGCAGTTCCCGGACAGGGGGCAATCAGCCCCAGCATTTT.

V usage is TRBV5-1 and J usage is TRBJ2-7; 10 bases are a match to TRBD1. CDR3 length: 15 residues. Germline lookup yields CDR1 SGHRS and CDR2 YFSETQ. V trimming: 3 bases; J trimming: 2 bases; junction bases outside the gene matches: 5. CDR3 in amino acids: CASSSSGTGAYEQYF. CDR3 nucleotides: TGCGCCAGCAGCTCTTCCGGGACAGGGGCCTACGAGCAGTACTTC.

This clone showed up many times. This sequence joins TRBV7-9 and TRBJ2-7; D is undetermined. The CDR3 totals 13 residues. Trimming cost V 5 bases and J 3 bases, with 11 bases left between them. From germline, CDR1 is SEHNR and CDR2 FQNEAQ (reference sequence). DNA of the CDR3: TGTGCCAGCAGCCCCTTGACGGGCTACGAGCAGTACTTC. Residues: CASSPLTGYEQYF.

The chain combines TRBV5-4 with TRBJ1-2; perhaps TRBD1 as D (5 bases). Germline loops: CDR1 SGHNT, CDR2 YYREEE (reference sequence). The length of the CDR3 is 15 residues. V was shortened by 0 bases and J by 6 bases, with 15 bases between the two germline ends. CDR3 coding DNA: TGTGCCAGCAGCTTGGGTAAAGGGGAAGGAAATGGCTACACCTTC. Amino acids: CASSLGKGEGNGYTF.

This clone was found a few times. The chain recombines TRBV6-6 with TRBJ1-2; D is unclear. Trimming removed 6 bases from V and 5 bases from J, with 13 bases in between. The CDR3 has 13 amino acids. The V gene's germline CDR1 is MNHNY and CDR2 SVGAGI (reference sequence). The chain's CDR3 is CASRGLLTYGYTF. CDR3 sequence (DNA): TGTGCCAGCAGGGGCTTACTTACTTATGGCTACACCTTC.

CDR3 coding DNA: TGTGCCAGCAGCTCCTCCCGAGGCTACAATGAGCAGTTCTTC. Translation gives CASSSSRGYNEQFF. J is TRBJ2-1 and V is TRBV11-2; D gene uncertain. CDR3 length: 14 amino acids. V was shortened by 4 bases and J by 3 bases, with 10 bases between the two germline ends. From germline, CDR1 is SGHAT and CDR2 FQNNGV.

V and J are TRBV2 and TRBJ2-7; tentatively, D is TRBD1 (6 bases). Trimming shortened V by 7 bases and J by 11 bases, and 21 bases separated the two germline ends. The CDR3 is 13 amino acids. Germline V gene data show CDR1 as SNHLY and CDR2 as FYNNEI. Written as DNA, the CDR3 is TGTGCCAGCACTCGACCTGACAGGCCTACGGAGTACTTC. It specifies CASTRPDRPTEYF.

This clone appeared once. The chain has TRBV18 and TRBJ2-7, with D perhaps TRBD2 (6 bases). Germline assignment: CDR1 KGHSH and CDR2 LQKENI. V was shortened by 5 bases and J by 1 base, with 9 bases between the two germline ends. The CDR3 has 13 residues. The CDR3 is CASSTGTSYEQYF. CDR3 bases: TGTGCCAGCTCAACCGGGACTTCCTACGAGCAGTACTTC.

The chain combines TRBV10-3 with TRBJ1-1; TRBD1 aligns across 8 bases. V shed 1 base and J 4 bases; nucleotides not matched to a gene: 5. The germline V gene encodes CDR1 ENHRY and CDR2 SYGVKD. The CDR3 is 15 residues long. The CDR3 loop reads CAISEFGQGITEAFF. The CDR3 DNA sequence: TGTGCCATCAGTGAGTTTGGACAGGGAATCACTGAAGCTTTCTTT.